Following are 11 T cell receptor beta chains from one sample sequenced in a study of long-term antiretroviral therapy in people with HIV. The libraries were made with immunoSEQ v3.0 at survey level. The data were produced by immunoSEQ multiplex PCR, yet TCRdb's version contains in-frame clones alone and is incomplete. The data contain around 26,000 clones, more than 65% of them seen just once; the ten biggest clones take up around 4.9%. Here the sequenced sample was unsorted PBMCs, taken 0.5 years after starting antiretroviral therapy. The receptors come from a middle-aged woman with HIV.

J is TRBJ2-5 and V is TRBV28; D call uncertain. Germline CDR1 reads MDHEN; CDR2 reads SYDVKM. The V end was cut by 5 bases, the J end by 0 bases, with 10 bases between. The CDR3 sequence is 14 residues long. The CDR3 DNA follows: TGTGCCAGCAGTCCTGGGCCAAACCAAGAGACCCAGTACTTC. This gives the protein CASSPGPNQETQYF.

This clone showed up just a few times. The chain is built from TRBV5-1 and TRBJ2-1; 12 bases map to TRBD1. Germline-derived CDR1 and CDR2 are SGHRS and YFSETQ. The CDR3 covers 14 residues. J was trimmed by 7 bases and V by 9 bases; bases with no gene match: 8. Here the CDR3 reads CANPGTGGLNEQFF. The CDR3 bases are TGCGCCAACCCCGGGACAGGGGGCTTGAATGAGCAGTTCTTC.

V is TRBV4-1 and J is TRBJ1-5; D not certain. The V and J ends lost 1 base and 6 bases respectively, with 19 bases between them. The CDR3 length is 17 residues. Germline CDR1 reads MGHRA; CDR2 reads YSYEKL. CDR3 DNA: TGCGCCAGCAGCCAAGCTGTTACACCCAAAGGGAGTCAGCCCCAGCATTTT. It translates to CASSQAVTPKGSQPQHF.

This chain connects TRBV18 to TRBJ1-6; 7 nucleotides line up with TRBD1. Germline loops: CDR1 KGHSH, CDR2 LQKENI. This CDR3 is 17 amino acids long. Unmatched junction bases numbered 11, after V lost 1 base and J lost 8 bases. CDR3 coding DNA: TGTGCCAGCTCACCACGTTACAGGGGAAAGGTCGATTCACCCCTCCACTTT. Its translation: CASSPRYRGKVDSPLHF.

This clone came up a few times. The chain couples TRBV6-1 to TRBJ2-2; 7 positions agree with TRBD2. Germline V lookup: CDR1 MNHNS, CDR2 SASEGT. The CDR3 contains 13 residues. V was pared by 8 bases and J by 4 bases, with 4 bases of the junction left unmatched. This CDR3 reads CASSREGTGELFF. In nucleotides, the CDR3 is TGTGCCAGCTCCAGGGAGGGCACCGGGGAGCTGTTTTTT.

V gene TRBV2 combines with J gene TRBJ1-2, with 8 bases that match TRBD1. V shed 2 bases, J shed 2 bases, and the junction held 1 base outside the gene matches. From germline, CDR1 is SNHLY and CDR2 FYNNEI. This CDR3 has 14 amino acids. The CDR3 nucleotides are TGTGCCAGCAGTGAACGGACAGGGAACTATGGCTACACCTTC. Translated, it gives CASSERTGNYGYTF.

This chain links TRBV18 with TRBJ1-3; TRBD1 is a possible D gene (5 bases). Trimming took 3 bases from V and 4 from J, leaving 13 bases between them. This CDR3 has 15 residues. The germline gives CDR1 KGHSH, CDR2 LQKENI. This CDR3 reads CASSPAGTAGNTIYF. CDR3 in DNA: TGTGCCAGCTCACCCGCAGGGACTGCAGGAAACACCATATATTTT. The variable domain in full, completed from reference TRBV18 and TRBJ1-3, reads NAGVMQNPRHLVRRRGQEARLRCSPMKGHSHVYWYRQLPEEGLKFMVYLQKENIIDESGMPKERFSAEFPKEGPSILRIQQVVRGDSAAYFCASSPAGTAGNTIYFGEGSWLTVV.

The chain employs TRBV4-2 and TRBJ1-1; D is undetermined. There are 19 residues in the CDR3. Germline values: CDR1 LGHNA, CDR2 YNFKEQ. The V and J ends lost 1 base and 0 bases respectively, with 21 bases between them. The CDR3 bases are TGTGCCAGCAGCCAAGGGTTAGAGCGGTTTGGGGTATTGAACACTGAAGCTTTCTTT. Translating it yields CASSQGLERFGVLNTEAFF.

V and J are TRBV19 and TRBJ1-6; D gene uncertain. V lost 4 bases to trimming and J lost 8 bases, with 12 bases between them. Germline V CDR1 and CDR2: LNHDA, SQIVND (reference sequence). The CDR3 runs to 14 residues. This CDR3 is CASSKWGEDSPLHF. CDR3 coding DNA: TGTGCCAGTAGTAAGTGGGGTGAGGATTCACCCCTCCACTTT.

As DNA, the CDR3 is TGTGCCAGTAGCGCCCAGGTCTATGGCTACACCTTC. Protein sequence: CASSAQVYGYTF. This rearrangement joins TRBV19 to TRBJ1-2, with no clear D. The CDR3 has 12 residues. Germline-derived CDR1 and CDR2 are LNHDA and SQIVND (reference sequence). Trimming left V 6 bases short and J 4 bases short, with 9 bases between.

The chain uses TRBV7-9 and TRBJ2-2; D possibly corresponds to TRBD1 (7 bases). With 5 bases removed from V and 4 bases from J, the gap between germline ends came to 17 bases. The length of the CDR3 is 16 residues. CDR1 is SEHNR, CDR2 FQNEAQ, per germline (reference sequence). This chain's CDR3 is CASSRQGGAPTGELFF. CDR3 bases: TGTGCCAGCAGCCGCCAGGGGGGAGCCCCCACCGGGGAGCTGTTTTTT.